A selection of T cell receptor beta chains follows, all from one sample in a study of somatic mutations in cytotoxic T cells in rheumatoid arthritis. Profiling relied on immunoSEQ multiplex PCR, and the TCRdb table lists in-frame clones only, not all of them. The sample records approximately 18,000 clones, 70% to 85% being singletons. Sequencing used CD8+ T cells sorted from blood. The receptors come from a man aged 60-69 years in good health. Each CDR3 is given with its conserved first and last residue.

V	CDR3
TRBV4-1	CASSQEPSGSGHEQFF
TRBV29-1	CSVLLQGSEAFF
TRBV27	CASHNGYSNQPQHF
TRBV7-9	CASSPGQGSYNEQFF
TRBV27	CASSPLTGGYGYTF
TRBV4-1	CASSQDPGWGTEAFF
TRBV4-3	CASSLGRERAWGETQYF
TRBV7-9	CASSPILAATYEQYF
TRBV4-3	CASSQDAAGGRDSPLHF
TRBV19	CASSMHSGGYNEQFF
TRBV7-9	CASSPGGTRYEQYF
TRBV27	CASSEGLYTGELFF
TRBV4-2	CASSQETSEVYEQYF
TRBV19	CASSGGRNQPQHF
TRBV5-4	CASSFISGRNTDTQYF
TRBV19	CASSIPSLIQPQHF
TRBV19	CASSQTSGALDEQFF
TRBV4-1	CASSQKDFNTEAFF
TRBV4-1	CASSQTGGSYNEQFF
TRBV7-6	CASRLTSGQETQYF
TRBV7-6	CASSRTSGGPYNEQFF
TRBV6-5	CATQGEWSTGELFF
TRBV7-8	CASSLVAEQYF
TRBV4-1	CASSPGATSGNTIYF
TRBV27	CASSWVAGGTDTQYF
TRBV5-4	CASSLGVTSGALTDTQYF
TRBV4-1	CASSRSGTGEEAFF
TRBV6-5	CASGRYRTNTGELFF
TRBV6-5	CASNSYSSEAFF
TRBV5-4	CASSPGTSSLGGEQFF
TRBV27	CASSSLGKEGSNEQFF
TRBV27	CASSDRDRDPYEQYF
TRBV9	CASSETDRDIFSGELFF
TRBV5-1	CASSPRTSGGNTGELFF
TRBV9	CASSVDTNQETQYF
TRBV7-6	CASSFRLAENNEQFF
TRBV18	CASSPRLAGAYEQYF
TRBV4-3	CASSQDIAVSYEQYF
TRBV11-2	CASSLSGRAGSALEQYF
TRBV18	CASSPRQDRRDTEAFF
TRBV7-2	CASSLVQGWGLITEAFF
TRBV6-5	CASRAGGMTEQYF
TRBV7-2	CASSLANSYEQYF
TRBV7-9	CASSLALSALWQYF
TRBV6-5	CASSMGQGANEQFF
TRBV7-3	CASSPGLAGVLNEQFF
TRBV5-6	CASSFFDMNTEAFF
TRBV19	CASQGGNTEAFF
TRBV7-9	CASSTRETGNSYEQYF
TRBV27	CASSLQGLLYEQYF
TRBV4-1	CASSGERGVGYEQYF
TRBV29-1	CSATGGRGEAFF
TRBV19	CASSIGSGAYEQYF
TRBV4-1	CASSQAGTGHTEAFF
TRBV2	CASSERLVWDNEQFF
TRBV6-5	CASRDDSDYEQYF
TRBV10-3	CAISDGGAGELFF